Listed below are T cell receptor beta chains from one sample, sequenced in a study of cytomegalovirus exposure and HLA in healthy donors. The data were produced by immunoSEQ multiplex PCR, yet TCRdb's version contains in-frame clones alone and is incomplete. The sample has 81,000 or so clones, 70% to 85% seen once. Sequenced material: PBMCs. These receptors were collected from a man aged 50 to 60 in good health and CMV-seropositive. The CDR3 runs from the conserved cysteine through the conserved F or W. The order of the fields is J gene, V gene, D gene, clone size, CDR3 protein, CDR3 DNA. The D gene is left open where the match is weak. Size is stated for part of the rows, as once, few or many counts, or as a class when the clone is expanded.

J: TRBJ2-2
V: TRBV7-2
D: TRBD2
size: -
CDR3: CASSLVAGVAGELFF
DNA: TGTGCCAGCAGCTTAGTAGCGGGAGTGGCCGGGGAGCTGTTTTTT

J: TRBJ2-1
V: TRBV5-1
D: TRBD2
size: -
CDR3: CASQPGGGSSYNEQFF
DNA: TGCGCCAGCCAACCTGGTGGCGGGAGCTCCTACAATGAGCAGTTCTTC

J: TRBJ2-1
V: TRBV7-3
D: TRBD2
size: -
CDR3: CASSPRDSGRGNEQFF
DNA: TGTGCCAGCAGTCCGCGGGATAGCGGGAGGGGCAATGAGCAGTTCTTC

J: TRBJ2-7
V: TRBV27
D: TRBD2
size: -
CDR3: CASSFGTSGTYEQYF
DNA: TGTGCCAGCAGTTTTGGGACTAGCGGAACCTACGAGCAGTACTTC

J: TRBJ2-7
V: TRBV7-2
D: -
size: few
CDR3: CASSPLASYEQYF
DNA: TGTGCCAGCAGTCCCCTAGCGAGCTACGAGCAGTACTTC

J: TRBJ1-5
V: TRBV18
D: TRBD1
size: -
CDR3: CASSPPGQGSQPQHF
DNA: TGTGCCAGCTCACCACCGGGACAGGGGAGTCAGCCCCAGCATTTT

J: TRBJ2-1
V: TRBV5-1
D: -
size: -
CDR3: CASSFLDEQFF
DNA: TGCGCCAGCAGCTTTCTTGATGAGCAGTTCTTC

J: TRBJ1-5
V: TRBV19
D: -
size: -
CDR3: CASSWTDQPQHF
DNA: TGTGCCAGTAGTTGGACAGATCAGCCCCAGCATTTT

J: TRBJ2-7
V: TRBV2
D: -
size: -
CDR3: CASRQGSYEQYF
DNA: TGTGCCAGCAGGCAGGGCTCCTACGAGCAGTACTTC

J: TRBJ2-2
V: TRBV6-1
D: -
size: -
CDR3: CASWRENTGELFF
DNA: TGTGCCAGCTGGCGGGAGAACACCGGGGAGCTGTTTTTT

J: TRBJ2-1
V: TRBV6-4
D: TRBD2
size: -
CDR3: CASSALAGEGNEQFF
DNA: TGTGCCAGCAGTGCACTAGCGGGAGAAGGGAATGAGCAGTTCTTC

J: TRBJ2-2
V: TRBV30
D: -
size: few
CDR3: CAWLATNTGELFF
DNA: TGTGCCTGGTTAGCGACGAACACCGGGGAGCTGTTTTTT

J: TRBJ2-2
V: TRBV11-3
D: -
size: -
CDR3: CASSLGSGGKNTGELFF
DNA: TGTGCCAGCAGCTTAGGTTCGGGGGGCAAGAACACCGGGGAGCTGTTTTTT

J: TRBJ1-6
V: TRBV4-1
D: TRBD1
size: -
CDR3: CANSRGGQGSGDSYNSPLHF
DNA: TGCGCCAACAGCCGCGGAGGACAGGGAAGCGGGGACTCCTATAATTCACCCCTCCACTTT

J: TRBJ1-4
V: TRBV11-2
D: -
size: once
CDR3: CASSQARITEKLFF
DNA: TGTGCCAGCAGCCAGGCAAGGATAACTGAAAAACTGTTTTTT

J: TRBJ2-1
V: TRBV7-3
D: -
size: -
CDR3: CASSSTPGYNEQFF
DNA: TGTGCCAGCAGCTCAACCCCAGGGTACAATGAGCAGTTCTTC

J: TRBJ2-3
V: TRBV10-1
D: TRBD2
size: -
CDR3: CASNPGGSTDTQYF
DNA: TGCGCCAGCAACCCGGGAGGTAGCACAGATACGCAGTATTTT

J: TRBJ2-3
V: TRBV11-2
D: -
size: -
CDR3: CASSFQKDTQYF
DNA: TGTGCCAGCAGCTTCCAGAAGGATACGCAGTATTTT

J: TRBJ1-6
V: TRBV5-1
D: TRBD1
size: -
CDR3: CASSPGQGSSPLHF
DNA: TGCGCCAGCAGCCCGGGACAGGGAAGTTCACCCCTCCACTTT

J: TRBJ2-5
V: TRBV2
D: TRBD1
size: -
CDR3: CASRTRDRVGETQYF
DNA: TGTGCCAGCAGAACCCGGGACAGGGTGGGCGAGACCCAGTACTTC

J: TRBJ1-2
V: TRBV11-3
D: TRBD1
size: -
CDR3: CASSFGQGAYYGYTF
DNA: TGTGCCAGCAGCTTCGGACAGGGGGCCTACTATGGCTACACCTTC

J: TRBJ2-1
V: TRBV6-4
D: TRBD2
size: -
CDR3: CASSDSTSGTYNEQFF
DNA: TGTGCCAGCAGTGACTCGACTAGCGGGACCTACAATGAGCAGTTCTTC

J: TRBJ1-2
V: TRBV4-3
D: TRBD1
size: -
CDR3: CASSQPGQAYGYTF
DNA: TGCGCCAGCAGCCAACCGGGACAGGCTTATGGCTACACCTTC

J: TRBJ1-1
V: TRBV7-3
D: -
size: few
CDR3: CASSLTGGPTAGPGRMNTEAFF
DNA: TGTGCCAGCAGCTTAACGGGGGGGCCGACTGCGGGACCAGGGAGGATGAACACTGAAGCTTTCTTT

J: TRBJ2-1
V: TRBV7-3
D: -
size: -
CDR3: CASSSTPKTTNEQFF
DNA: TGTGCCAGCAGCTCCACCCCAAAAACTACCAATGAGCAGTTCTTC

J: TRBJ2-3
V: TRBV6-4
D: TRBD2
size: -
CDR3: CASSSLAGRTDTQYF
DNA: TGTGCCAGCAGTTCGCTAGCGGGACGGACAGATACGCAGTATTTT

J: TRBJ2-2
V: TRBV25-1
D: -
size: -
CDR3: CASSWASNTGELFF
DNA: TGTGCCAGCTCTTGGGCGTCGAACACCGGGGAGCTGTTTTTT

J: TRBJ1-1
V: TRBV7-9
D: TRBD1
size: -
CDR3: CASSVGQGWDTEAFF
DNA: TGTGCCAGCAGCGTAGGACAGGGTTGGGACACTGAAGCTTTCTTT

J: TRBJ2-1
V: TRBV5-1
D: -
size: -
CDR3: CASSLTGQSYNEQFF
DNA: TGCGCCAGCAGCCTGACAGGCCAATCCTACAATGAGCAGTTCTTC

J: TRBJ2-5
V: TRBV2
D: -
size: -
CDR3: CASSEVSWETQYF
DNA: TGTGCCAGCAGTGAGGTTAGCTGGGAGACCCAGTACTTC

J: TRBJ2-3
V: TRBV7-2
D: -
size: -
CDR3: CASSSHQGPGTQYF
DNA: TGTGCCAGCAGCTCACATCAGGGTCCCGGTACGCAGTATTTT

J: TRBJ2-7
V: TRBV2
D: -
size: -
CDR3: CASSNTETYEQYF
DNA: TGTGCCAGCAGTAATACAGAGACCTACGAGCAGTACTTC

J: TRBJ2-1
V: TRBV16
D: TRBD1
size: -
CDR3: CASSQFGTGTYNEQFF
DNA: TGTGCCAGCAGCCAATTCGGGACAGGTACCTACAATGAGCAGTTCTTC

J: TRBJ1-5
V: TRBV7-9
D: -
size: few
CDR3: CASSHTPQGDNQPQHF
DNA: TGTGCCAGCAGCCACACCCCCCAAGGGGACAATCAGCCCCAGCATTTT

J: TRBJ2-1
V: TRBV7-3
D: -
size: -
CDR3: CASSSPSRGNEQFF
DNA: TGTGCCAGCAGCTCCCCCTCCCGGGGTAATGAGCAGTTCTTC

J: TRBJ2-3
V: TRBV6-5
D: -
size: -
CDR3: CASSYLVGSTDTQYF
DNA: TGTGCCAGCAGTTACCTAGTAGGAAGCACAGATACGCAGTATTTT

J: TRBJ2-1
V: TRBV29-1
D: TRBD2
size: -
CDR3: CSVAGDLANEQFF
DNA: TGCAGCGTAGCGGGAGATCTTGCCAATGAGCAGTTCTTC

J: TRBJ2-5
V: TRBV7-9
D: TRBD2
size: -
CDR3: CASVVAGAQETQYF
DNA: TGTGCCTCCGTGGTGGCGGGAGCCCAAGAGACCCAGTACTTC

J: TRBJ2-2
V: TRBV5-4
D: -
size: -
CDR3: CASSWGDFTGELFF
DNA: TGTGCCAGCAGCTGGGGGGACTTTACCGGGGAGCTGTTTTTT

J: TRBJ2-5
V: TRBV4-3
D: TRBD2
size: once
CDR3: CASSQDRAGVLQETQYF
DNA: TGCGCCAGCAGCCAAGATAGGGCGGGAGTACTCCAAGAGACCCAGTACTTC

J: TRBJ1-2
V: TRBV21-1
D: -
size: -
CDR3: CASSWGQGADGYTF
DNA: -

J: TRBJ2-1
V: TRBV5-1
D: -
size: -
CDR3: CASSPIVGATYNEQFF
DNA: TGCGCCAGCAGCCCTATAGTGGGAGCCACCTACAATGAGCAGTTCTTC

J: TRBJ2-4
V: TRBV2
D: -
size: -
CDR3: CASNSQDPKNIQYF
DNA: TGTGCCAGCAATTCACAAGATCCTAAAAACATTCAGTACTTC

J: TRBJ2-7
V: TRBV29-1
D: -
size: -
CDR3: CSVEVQSKQASYEQYF
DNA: TGCAGCGTTGAAGTCCAATCGAAACAGGCCTCCTACGAGCAGTACTTC

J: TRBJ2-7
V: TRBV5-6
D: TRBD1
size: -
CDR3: CASSLGTGSEQYF
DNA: TGTGCCAGCAGCTTGGGGACAGGGAGCGAGCAGTACTTC

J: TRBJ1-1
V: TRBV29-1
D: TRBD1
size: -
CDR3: CSAARDRVATEAFF
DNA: TGCAGCGCTGCCCGGGACAGGGTCGCCACTGAAGCTTTCTTT

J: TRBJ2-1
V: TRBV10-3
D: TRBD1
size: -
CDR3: CAISPQRQGGSYNEQFF
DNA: TGTGCCATCAGTCCTCAAAGACAGGGCGGGTCCTACAATGAGCAGTTCTTC

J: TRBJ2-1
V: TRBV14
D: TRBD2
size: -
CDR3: CASSQETSAGEQFF
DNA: TGTGCCAGCAGCCAAGAAACTAGCGCAGGGGAGCAGTTCTTC

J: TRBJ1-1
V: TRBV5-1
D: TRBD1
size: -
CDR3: CASSKDRADTEAFF
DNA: TGCGCCAGCAGCAAGGACAGGGCGGACACTGAAGCTTTCTTT

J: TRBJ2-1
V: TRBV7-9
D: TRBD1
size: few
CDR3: CASRTGTGDYNEQFF
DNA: TGTGCCAGCAGAACCGGGACAGGGGACTACAATGAGCAGTTCTTC

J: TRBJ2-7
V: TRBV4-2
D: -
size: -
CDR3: CASSQDRGGIYEQYF
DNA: TGTGCCAGCAGCCAAGACAGGGGAGGGATATACGAGCAGTACTTC

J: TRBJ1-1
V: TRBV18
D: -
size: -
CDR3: CASSDSLDTEAFF
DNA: TGTGCCAGCTCTGACAGTTTAGACACTGAAGCTTTCTTT

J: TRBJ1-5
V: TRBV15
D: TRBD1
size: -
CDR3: CATNRPQGANQPQHF
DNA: TGTGCCACCAACAGGCCCCAGGGGGCGAATCAGCCCCAGCATTTT

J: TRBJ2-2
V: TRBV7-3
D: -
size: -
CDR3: CASSLRRDTGELFF
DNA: TGTGCCAGCAGCTTAAGACGGGACACCGGGGAGCTGTTTTTT

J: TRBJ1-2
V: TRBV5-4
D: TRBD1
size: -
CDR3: CASSEDRAYGYTF
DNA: TGTGCCAGCAGCGAGGACAGGGCCTATGGCTACACCTTC

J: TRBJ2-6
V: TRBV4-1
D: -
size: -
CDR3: CASSQGLQGSGANVLTF
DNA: TGCGCCAGCAGCCAAGGTTTGCAGGGTTCTGGGGCCAACGTCCTGACTTTC

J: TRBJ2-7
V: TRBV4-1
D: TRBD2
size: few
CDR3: CASSQEGLAGEAYEQYF
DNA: TGCGCCAGCAGCCAAGAAGGACTAGCGGGAGAGGCCTACGAGCAGTACTTC

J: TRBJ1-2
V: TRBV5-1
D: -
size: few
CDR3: CASSLRAPTSLIDYGYTF
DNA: TGCGCCAGCAGCCTGAGGGCTCCAACTTCCCTGATCGACTATGGCTACACCTTC

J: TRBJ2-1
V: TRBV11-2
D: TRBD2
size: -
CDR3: CASSLDGSGGRLNEQFF
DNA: TGTGCCAGCAGCTTAGATGGGTCGGGAGGGCGGTTGAATGAGCAGTTCTTC

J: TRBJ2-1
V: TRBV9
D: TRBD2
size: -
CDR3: CASSVPGSGGAYNEQFF
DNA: TGTGCCAGCAGCGTTCCCGGGAGTGGGGGGGCCTACAATGAGCAGTTCTTC